This entry features one TCR beta chain sequence. The data were taken from a study of human CD4 T cells and Enterobacteriaceae. Trimming cost V 5 bases and J 7 bases, with 12 bases left between them. The CDR3 contains 13 residues. In germline, CDR1 is KGHSH, CDR2 LQKENI. The repertoire was sequenced with immunoSEQ multiplex PCR; TCRdb's copy has only in-frame clones and lacks some. The repertoire holds 25,000 to 30,000 clones, with about 82% as singletons. The memory gate held CD4+ cells that were not CD45RA+CCR7+CD95- naive cells, over 98% pure. Before sorting, cells positive for CD8, CD14, CD16, CD56, CD19 or bright CD25 were removed.

This TCR was recovered from a human donor in good health. The sample comprised memory CD4+ T cells from blood. This chain connects TRBV18 to TRBJ2-1, with D perhaps TRBD2 (6 bases). CDR3 sequence (DNA): TGTGCCAGCTCAGGGGACTCCTTGAATGAGCAGTTCTTC. Amino acid sequence: CASSGDSLNEQFF.